The next 14 T cell receptor beta chains were all read from a single sample in a study of T-cell memory formation after mild COVID-19. TCRdb reprocessed the 5' RACE reads with MiXCR, giving one entry per CDR3 protein. This table holds about 57,000 distinct CDR3 sequences, 10% to 15% found once. The sample consisted of PBMCs or a T cell subset sorted from them (not recorded which). The receptors were sampled from a young man who had mild COVID-19 (a few samples of this study predate the infection). Cell type and time point are not known.

This clonotype was counted ten times or more. The rearrangement uses TRBV6-5 and TRBJ2-3; no clear D gene. V dropped 5 bases and J dropped 4 bases, with 7 bases sitting between them. The germline V gene has CDR1 MNHEY and CDR2 SVGAGI. The CDR3 contains 12 residues. CDR3 bases: TGTGCCAGCAGTCCTAATTCAGATACGCAGTATTTT. This gives the protein CASSPNSDTQYF.

By frequency in the sample, this clonotype is medium-sized (0.01 to 0.1%). The V call is TRBV4-3, the J call TRBJ2-3; perhaps TRBD2 as D (6 bases). CDR1 LGHNA and CDR2 YSLEER come from the germline V gene. The CDR3 is 14 residues long. V lost 5 bases, J lost 4 bases, and 13 bases lay in between. In DNA, the CDR3 is TGCGCCAGCAGCTCGGGACGGGAGCCAGATACGCAGTATTTT. Encoded protein: CASSSGREPDTQYF.

V usage is TRBV27 and J usage is TRBJ1-6; 8 nucleotides line up with TRBD1. Trimming at V came to 2 bases and at J to 4 bases, leaving 7 bases not matched to a gene. CDR1 is MNHEY, CDR2 SMNVEV, per germline (reference sequence). The CDR3 has 17 residues. CDR3 sequence reads: CASSLTTGTGYNSPLHF. The CDR3 DNA reads TGTGCCAGCAGTTTAACGACCGGGACAGGATATAATTCACCCCTCCACTTT.

There are many counts of this clonotype. The chain uses TRBV7-2 and TRBJ2-2; 8 bases map to TRBD1. Germline V lookup: CDR1 SGHTA, CDR2 FQGNSA. V shed 7 bases and J 3 bases; nucleotides not matched to a gene: 4. The CDR3 covers 14 residues. The CDR3 region has the DNA TGTGCCAGCAAGTACAGGGGGGACACCGGGGAGCTGTTTTTT. It translates to CASKYRGDTGELFF. Drawing the rest from reference TRBV7-2 and TRBJ2-2, the complete variable domain is GAGVSQSPSNKVTEKGKDVELRCDPISGHTALYWYRQSLGQGLEFLIYFQGNSAPDKSGLPSDRFSAERTGGSVSTLTIQRTQQEDSAVYLCASKYRGDTGELFFGEGSRLTVL.

The chain carries TRBV20-1 and TRBJ2-7; D is perhaps TRBD1 (7 bases). Germline V lookup: CDR1 DFQATT, CDR2 SNEGSKA (reference sequence). The V end lost 4 bases, the J end lost 4 bases, and 20 bases lay between the germline ends. This CDR3 is 15 amino acids long. The CDR3 loop reads CSANGQGGRDYEQYF. CDR3 sequence (DNA): TGCAGTGCTAACGGGCAGGGGGGACGGGATTACGAGCAGTACTTC.

The DNA for the CDR3 is TGCGCCAGCAGCTCCGGGACTTCTCAGGTCACGCAGTATTTT. Residues: CASSSGTSQVTQYF. This chain joins TRBV5-1 and TRBJ2-3; D is perhaps TRBD2 (6 bases). The CDR3 is 14 residues long. CDR1 SGHRS and CDR2 YFSETQ come from the germline V gene. V lost 3 bases and J 9 bases, leaving 17 bases between the germline ends. Together with reference TRBV5-1 and TRBJ2-3, the CDR3 gives the full variable domain: KAGVTQTPRYLIKTRGQQVTLSCSPISGHRSVSWYQQTPGQGLQFLFEYFSETQRNKGNFPGRFSGRQFSNSRSEMNVSTLELGDSALYLCASSSGTSQVTQYFGPGTRLTVL.

This sequence joins TRBV4-1 and TRBJ2-1, with 11 bases lining up with TRBD2. This CDR3 has 15 residues. The V gene's germline CDR1 is MGHRA and CDR2 YSYEKL. V trimming: 5 bases; J trimming: 9 bases; junction bases outside the gene matches: 9. Here the CDR3 reads CASSGPSGGLFEQFF. The CDR3 DNA reads TGCGCCAGCAGCGGACCTAGCGGGGGGCTCTTTGAGCAGTTCTTC.

J is TRBJ1-1 and V is TRBV11-2, with D unclear. V lost 5 bases, J lost 6 bases, and 13 bases lay in between. CDR1 is SGHAT and CDR2 is FQNNGV in the germline V gene. This CDR3 is 13 amino acids long. CDR3 residues: CASSPLAGAEAFF. In DNA, the CDR3 is TGTGCCAGCAGCCCGCTGGCTGGGGCTGAAGCTTTCTTT.

This clonotype was observed a few times. Because it lacks the conserved phenylalanine or tryptophan at the end, this CDR3 is likely a read error. The DNA is omitted, as the CDR3 cannot be located on it reliably, and the CDR3 follows TCRdb's listing. V and J are TRBV2 and TRBJ2-7; the table calls TRBD1, which could not be checked here. In germline, CDR1 is SNHLY, CDR2 FYNNEI. Ends included, the CDR3 has 11 residues. CDR3 in amino acids: CASSEGRNALL.

The gene calls are TRBV7-8 and TRBJ1-2, with 9 bases matching TRBD1. Germline lookup yields CDR1 SGHVS and CDR2 FQNEAQ. V lost 1 base to trimming and J lost 3 bases; unmatched junction nucleotides: 6. This CDR3 has 16 amino acids. CDR3 sequence: CASSLGQGVLDYGYTF. CDR3 nucleotides: TGTGCCAGCAGCTTAGGACAGGGGGTTTTGGACTATGGCTACACCTTC.

Only a few counts were recorded for this clonotype. The chain couples TRBV7-9 to TRBJ1-3, with D hard to call. Germline V gene sequence: CDR1 SEHNR, CDR2 FQNEAQ (reference sequence). The CDR3 consists of 14 residues. Trimming stripped 1 base from V and 2 bases from J, with 6 bases between. The CDR3 sequence: CASSLGRAGNTIYF. As DNA, the CDR3 is TGTGCCAGCAGCTTAGGGCGCGCTGGAAACACCATATATTTT.

The table lists this clonotype with a few counts. J is TRBJ2-1 and V is TRBV7-2; TRBD2 agrees at 11 bases. The CDR3 has 16 amino acids. CDR1 is SGHTA and CDR2 is FQGNSA in the germline V gene. The junction had 2 bases not matched to a gene; V was cut back by 3 bases and J by 1 base. Written as DNA, the CDR3 is TGTGCCAGCAGCTTGTCTAGCGGGGGGTCCTACAATGAGCAGTTCTTC. Translation gives CASSLSSGGSYNEQFF.

The chain is built from TRBV11-2 and TRBJ1-6; 8 bases agree with TRBD1. The ends lost 5 bases at V and 8 bases at J; junction bases unmatched: 8. Germline V gene data show CDR1 as SGHAT and CDR2 as FQNNGV. The CDR3 extends over 15 amino acids. The CDR3 loop is CASSPRRGLDSPLHF. As DNA, the CDR3 is TGTGCCAGCAGCCCCCGCAGGGGGCTTGATTCACCCCTCCACTTT.

This clonotype was counted only a few times. The junction departs from germline at one end; a sequencing error may be responsible. The rearrangement joins TRBV7-7 to TRBJ2-2; TRBD1 might be the D (7 bases). Per the germline V gene, CDR1 is SSHAT and CDR2 is FNYEAQ (reference sequence). The CDR3 runs to 17 residues. Here the CDR3 reads CASSRRSDREVTGELFF. The CDR3 DNA is TGTGCTAGCAGCCGGCGCTCAGACAGGGAGGTCACCGGGGAGCTGTTTTTT.